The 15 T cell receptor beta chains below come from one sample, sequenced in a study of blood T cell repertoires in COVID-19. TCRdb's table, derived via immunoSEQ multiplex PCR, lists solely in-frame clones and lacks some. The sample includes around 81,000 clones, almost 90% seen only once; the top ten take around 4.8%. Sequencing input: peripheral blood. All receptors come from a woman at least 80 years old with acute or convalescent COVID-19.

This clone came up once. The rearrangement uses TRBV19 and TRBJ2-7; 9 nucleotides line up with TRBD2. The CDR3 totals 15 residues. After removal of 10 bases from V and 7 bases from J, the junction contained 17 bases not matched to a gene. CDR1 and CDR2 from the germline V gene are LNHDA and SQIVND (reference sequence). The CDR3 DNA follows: TGTGCCACCAGGGGGTCTAGCGGGATGCCAGGGGAGCAGTACTTC. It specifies CATRGSSGMPGEQYF.

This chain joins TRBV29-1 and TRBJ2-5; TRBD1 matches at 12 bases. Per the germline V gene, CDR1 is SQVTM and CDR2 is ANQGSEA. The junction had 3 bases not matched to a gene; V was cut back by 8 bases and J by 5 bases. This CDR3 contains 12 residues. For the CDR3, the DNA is TGCAGCTCTGGGACAGGGGGCGAGACCCAGTACTTC. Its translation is CSSGTGGETQYF.

The CDR3 DNA reads as TGTGCCAGCAGCCCCCGGGACAGGGGGCGCACCGGGGAGCTGTTTTTT. Encoded protein: CASSPRDRGRTGELFF. The V call is TRBV7-9, the J call TRBJ2-2, with 12 bases lining up with TRBD1. Looked up from germline, CDR1 is SEHNR and CDR2 is FQNEAQ (reference sequence). The CDR3 is 16 residues long. V shed 5 bases and J 4 bases; nucleotides not matched to a gene: 5.

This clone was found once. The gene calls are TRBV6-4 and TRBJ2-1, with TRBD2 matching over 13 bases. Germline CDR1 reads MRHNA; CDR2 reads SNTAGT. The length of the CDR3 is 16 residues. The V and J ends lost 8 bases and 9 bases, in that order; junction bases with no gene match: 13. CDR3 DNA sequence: TGTGCCAGCGCCGGGACTAGCGGGACGGGAGAGGTTGAGCAGTTCTTC. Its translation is CASAGTSGTGEVEQFF.

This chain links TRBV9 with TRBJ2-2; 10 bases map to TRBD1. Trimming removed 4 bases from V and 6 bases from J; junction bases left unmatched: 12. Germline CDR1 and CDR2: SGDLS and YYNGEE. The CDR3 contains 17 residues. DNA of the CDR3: TGTGCCAGCAGCACTTCTATGGGGACAGGGGAAGCCGGGGAGCTGTTTTTT. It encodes CASSTSMGTGEAGELFF.

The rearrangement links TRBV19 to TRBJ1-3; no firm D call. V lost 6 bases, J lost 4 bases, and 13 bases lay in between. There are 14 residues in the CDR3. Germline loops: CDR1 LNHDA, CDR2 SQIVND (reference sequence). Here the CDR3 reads CASSEMYGGNTIYF. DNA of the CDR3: TGTGCCAGTAGCGAGATGTACGGGGGAAACACCATATATTTT. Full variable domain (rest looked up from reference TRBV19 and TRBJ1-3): DGGITQSPKYLFRKEGQNVTLSCEQNLNHDAMYWYRQDPGQGLRLIYYSQIVNDFQKGDIAEGYSVSREKKESFPLTVTSAQKNPTAFYLCASSEMYGGNTIYFGEGSWLTVV.

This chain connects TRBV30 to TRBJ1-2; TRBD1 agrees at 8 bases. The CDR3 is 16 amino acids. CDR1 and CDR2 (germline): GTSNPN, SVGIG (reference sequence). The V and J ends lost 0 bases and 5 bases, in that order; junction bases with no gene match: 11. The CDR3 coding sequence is TGTGCCTGGAGTGTACTGGGGACAGGTCCTTCTTATGGCTACACCTTC. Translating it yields CAWSVLGTGPSYGYTF.

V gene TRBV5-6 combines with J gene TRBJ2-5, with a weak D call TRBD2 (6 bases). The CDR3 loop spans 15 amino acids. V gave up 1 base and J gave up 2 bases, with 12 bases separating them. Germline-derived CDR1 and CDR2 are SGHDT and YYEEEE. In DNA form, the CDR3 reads TGTGCCAGCAGCTTGAAAGTAGCGGCACAAGAGACCCAGTACTTC. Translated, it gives CASSLKVAAQETQYF.

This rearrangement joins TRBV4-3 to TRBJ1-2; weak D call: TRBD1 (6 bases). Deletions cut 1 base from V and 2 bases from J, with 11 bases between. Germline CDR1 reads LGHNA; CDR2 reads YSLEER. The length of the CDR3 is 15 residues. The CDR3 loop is CASSQGPGVNYGYTF. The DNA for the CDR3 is TGCGCCAGCAGCCAAGGGCCAGGGGTAAACTATGGCTACACCTTC.

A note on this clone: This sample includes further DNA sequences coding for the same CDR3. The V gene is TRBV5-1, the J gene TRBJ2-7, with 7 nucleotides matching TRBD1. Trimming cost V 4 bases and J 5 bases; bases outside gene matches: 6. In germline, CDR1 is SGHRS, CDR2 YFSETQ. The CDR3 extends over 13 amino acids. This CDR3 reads CASSLTGFNEQYF. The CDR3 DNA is TGCGCCAGCAGCCTGACAGGGTTCAACGAGCAGTACTTC.

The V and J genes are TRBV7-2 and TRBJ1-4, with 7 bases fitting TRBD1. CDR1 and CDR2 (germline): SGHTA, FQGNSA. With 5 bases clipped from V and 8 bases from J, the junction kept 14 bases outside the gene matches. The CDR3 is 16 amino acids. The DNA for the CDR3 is TGTGCCAGCAGCCCCGGGACAGATGGGCGCGGAGAAAAACTGTTTTTT. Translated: CASSPGTDGRGEKLFF.

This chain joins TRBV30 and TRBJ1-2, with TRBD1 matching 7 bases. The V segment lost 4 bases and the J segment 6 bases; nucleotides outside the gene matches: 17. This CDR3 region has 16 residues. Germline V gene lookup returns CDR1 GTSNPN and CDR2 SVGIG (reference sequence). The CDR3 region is CAWTMTGTRTRNGYTF. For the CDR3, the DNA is TGTGCCTGGACCATGACAGGGACCCGTACCCGGAATGGCTACACCTTC.

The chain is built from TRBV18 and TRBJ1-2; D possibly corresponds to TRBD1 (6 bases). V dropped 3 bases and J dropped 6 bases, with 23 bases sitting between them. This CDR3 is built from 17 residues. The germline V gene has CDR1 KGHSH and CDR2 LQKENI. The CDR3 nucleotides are TGTGCCAGCTCACCGGGGGGGGCGTCAGGCGGAGGGAATGGCTACACCTTC. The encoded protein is CASSPGGASGGGNGYTF.

In nucleotides, the CDR3 is TGCGCCAGCAGCCCCGGGACAGGACAGCCCTACGAGCAGTACTTC. Protein sequence: CASSPGTGQPYEQYF. This sequence joins TRBV5-1 and TRBJ2-7, with TRBD1 matching 8 bases. Germline CDR1 and CDR2: SGHRS and YFSETQ. V lost 4 bases, J lost 2 bases, and 8 bases stayed unmatched. The CDR3 runs 15 residues.

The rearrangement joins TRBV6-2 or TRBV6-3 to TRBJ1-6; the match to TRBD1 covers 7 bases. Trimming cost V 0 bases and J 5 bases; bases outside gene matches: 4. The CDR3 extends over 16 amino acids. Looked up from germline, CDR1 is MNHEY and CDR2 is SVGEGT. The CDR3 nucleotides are TGTGCCAGCAGTTACTCGACAGGGACACATAATTCACCCCTCCACTTT. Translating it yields CASSYSTGTHNSPLHF.